These T cell receptor beta chains were read from a single sample in a study of beta chain features in type 1 diabetes. Only in-frame clones appear in the TCRdb table, and some are missing; sequencing was by immunoSEQ multiplex PCR. The data contain almost 350,000 clones, around a fifth of them singletons. The specimen sequenced was naive CD4+ T cells from blood. The origin of the receptors is a woman aged 18-35 years in good health. CDR3s include the opening cysteine and the closing phenylalanine or tryptophan. The D gene is left open where the match is weak. The size of a clone is reported for some rows only, either as once, few or many, or as a class for expanded clones.

clone_size	v_call	d_call	j_call	cdr3_length	cdr3_nt	cdr3_aa
.	TRBV18	TRBD1	TRBJ2-7	16	TGTGCCAGCTCCCTCTTGGGACAGGAGGCCACCTACGAGCAGTACTTC	CASSLLGQEATYEQYF
few	TRBV5-1	TRBD2	TRBJ2-1	17	TGCGCCAGCAGCTTGGGCCTTCTAGCGGGAGGGCCTTATGAGCAGTTCTTC	CASSLGLLAGGPYEQFF
.	TRBV11-3	TRBD2	TRBJ2-4	13	TGTGCCAGCACACTGTCGGGGGGGAACATTCAGTACTTC	CASTLSGGNIQYF
.	TRBV25-1	.	TRBJ2-5	12	TGTGCCAGCAGTGTGGGCTCGGAGACCCAGTACTTC	CASSVGSETQYF
few	TRBV30	.	TRBJ1-2	13	TGTGCCTGGAAACACCGACAGGTCGACGGCTACACCTTC	CAWKHRQVDGYTF
.	TRBV18	TRBD1	TRBJ1-1	13	TGTGCCAGCTCAGCTGACAGGGCTTTTGAAGCTTTCTTT	CASSADRAFEAFF
few	TRBV7-9	TRBD1	TRBJ1-2	11	TGTGCCAGCGATACAGGGGGTGGCTACACCTTC	CASDTGGGYTF
few	TRBV10-3	.	TRBJ2-3	13	TGTGCCATCAGGGACAGTAGCACAGATACGCAGTATTTT	CAIRDSSTDTQYF
few	TRBV5-4	.	TRBJ1-1	12	TGTGCCAGCAGCCAGACAGGCCTTGAAGCTTTCTTT	CASSQTGLEAFF
.	TRBV9	.	TRBJ1-1	13	TGTGCCAGCAGCACTTCGATGAACACTGAAGCTTTCTTT	CASSTSMNTEAFF
.	TRBV6-5	.	TRBJ2-1	11	TGTGCCAGCAGCTCCCACAATGAGCAGTTCTTC	CASSSHNEQFF
.	TRBV7-3	.	TRBJ2-1	11	TGTGCCAGCAGCGCCCAGAATGAGCAGTTCTTC	CASSAQNEQFF
.	TRBV9	TRBD1	TRBJ1-2	13	TGTGCCAGCAGCGGGACAGGGGTTGCGAGCTACACCTTC	CASSGTGVASYTF
few	TRBV6-6	.	TRBJ1-5	15	TGTGCCAGCAGTTATCCGGGACATCAGAATCAGCCCCAGCATTTT	CASSYPGHQNQPQHF
few	TRBV5-1	TRBD1	TRBJ1-1	14	TGCGCCAGCAGCCGAGAAACAGGGGTCACTGAAGCTTTCTTT	CASSRETGVTEAFF
few	TRBV18	TRBD2	TRBJ2-3	16	TGTGCCAGCTCACCGAGGACTAGCGGGAGGACAGATACGCAGTATTTT	CASSPRTSGRTDTQYF
few	TRBV15	.	TRBJ1-2	14	TGTGCCACCAGCCTCGGGAGGGACTTGGGTGGCTACACCTTC	CATSLGRDLGGYTF
.	TRBV30	TRBD1	TRBJ2-7	15	TGTGCCTGGAGTGCCCTGACAGGGGAAGGCTACGAGCAGTACTTC	CAWSALTGEGYEQYF